This T cell receptor beta chain derives from a study of blood T cell repertoires in COVID-19. TCRdb keeps only in-frame clones here, not all; method: immunoSEQ multiplex PCR. The data contain 140,000 to 150,000 clones, approximately 89% of them seen just once; the ten biggest clones take up roughly 1.6%. Germline V gives CDR1 SNHLY, CDR2 FYNNEI. CDR3 length: 12 residues. V shed 6 bases and J shed 10 bases, with 10 bases lying between them. This rearrangement joins TRBV2 to TRBJ1-6; D is perhaps TRBD1 (5 bases). The sample taken for sequencing was peripheral blood. The TCR comes from a woman aged 50 to 60 with acute or convalescent COVID-19. In nucleotides, the CDR3 is TGTGCCAGCAGAGGGACTGGGTCACCCCTCCACTTT. Its protein product is CASRGTGSPLHF.